This T cell receptor beta chain is from a study of identical twins. Germline-derived CDR1 and CDR2 are SGHRS and YFSETQ. V trimming: 5 bases; J trimming: 1 base; junction bases outside the gene matches: 5. The CDR3 has 15 amino acids. Findings and caveats of the study: Conclusions were drawn cross-sectionally by statistical analysis, without following the same donors.

This clonotype has a count of ten or more. The antigen is not known. Unique molecular identifiers were present on cDNA, and template switching added a universal primer site. TCRdb reanalysed the 5' RACE reads using MiXCR and keeps one entry per CDR3 protein. The data show roughly 690,000 distinct CDR3 sequences, with 5.5% to 6.5% seen just once and 1.5% to 2% held by the top ten. This receptor was identified in a young man in good health. The sample consisted of naive T cells sorted from blood. The J gene is TRBJ2-7, the V gene TRBV5-1, with 11 bases aligning to TRBD2. The CDR3 DNA is TGCGCCAGCAGGGAGGGACTAGCGGAGTCCTACGAGCAGTACTTC. Residues: CASREGLAESYEQYF.